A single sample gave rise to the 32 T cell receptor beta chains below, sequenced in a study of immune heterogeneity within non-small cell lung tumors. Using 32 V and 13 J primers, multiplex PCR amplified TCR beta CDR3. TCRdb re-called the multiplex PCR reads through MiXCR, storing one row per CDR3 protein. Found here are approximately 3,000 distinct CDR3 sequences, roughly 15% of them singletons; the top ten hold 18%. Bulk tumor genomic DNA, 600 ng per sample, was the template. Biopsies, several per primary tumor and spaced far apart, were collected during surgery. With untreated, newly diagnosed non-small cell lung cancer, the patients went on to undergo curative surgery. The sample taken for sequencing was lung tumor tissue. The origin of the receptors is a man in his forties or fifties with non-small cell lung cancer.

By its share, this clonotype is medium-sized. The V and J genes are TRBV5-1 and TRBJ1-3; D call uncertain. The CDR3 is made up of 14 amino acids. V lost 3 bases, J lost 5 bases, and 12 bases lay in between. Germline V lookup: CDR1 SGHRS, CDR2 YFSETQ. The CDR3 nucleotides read TGCGCCAGCAGCTCGACTGGTGCCAGAAACACCATATATTTT. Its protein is CASSSTGARNTIYF. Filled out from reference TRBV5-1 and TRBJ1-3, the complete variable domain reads KAGVTQTPRYLIKTRGQQVTLSCSPISGHRSVSWYQQTPGQGLQFLFEYFSETQRNKGNFPGRFSGRQFSNSRSEMNVSTLELGDSALYLCASSSTGARNTIYFGEGSWLTVV.

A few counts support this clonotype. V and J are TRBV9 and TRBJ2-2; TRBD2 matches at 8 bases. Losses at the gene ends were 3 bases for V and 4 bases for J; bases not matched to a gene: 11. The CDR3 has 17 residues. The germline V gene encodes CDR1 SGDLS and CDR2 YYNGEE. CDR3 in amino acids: CASSASPGTSGTGELFF. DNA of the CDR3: TGTGCCAGCAGCGCGAGCCCCGGGACTAGTGGCACCGGGGAGCTGTTTTTT.

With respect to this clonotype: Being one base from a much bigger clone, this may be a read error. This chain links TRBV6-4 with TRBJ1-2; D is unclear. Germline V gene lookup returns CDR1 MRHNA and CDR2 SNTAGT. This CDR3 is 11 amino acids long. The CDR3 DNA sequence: TGTGCCAACAGTGACGGCTATGGCTACACCTTC. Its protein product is CANSDGYGYTF.

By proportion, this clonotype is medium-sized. This CDR3 reads CASSLGAAGVVSTEAFF. Written as DNA, the CDR3 is TGTGCCAGCAGCTTAGGGGCGGCAGGGGTGGTTAGCACTGAAGCTTTCTTT. J is TRBJ1-1 and V is TRBV7-8; D is possibly TRBD1 (6 bases). Trimming pared 1 base from V and 4 bases from J, leaving 19 bases between. CDR3 length equals 17 residues. Germline V CDR1 and CDR2: SGHVS, FQNEAQ.

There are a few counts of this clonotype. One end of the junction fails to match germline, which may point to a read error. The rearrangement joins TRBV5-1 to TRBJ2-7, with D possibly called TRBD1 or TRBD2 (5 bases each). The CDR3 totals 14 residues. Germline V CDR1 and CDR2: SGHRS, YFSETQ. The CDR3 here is CASSVRAGDYEQYF. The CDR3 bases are TGCGCCAGCAGCGTCAGGGCGGGCGACTACGAGCAGTACTTT.

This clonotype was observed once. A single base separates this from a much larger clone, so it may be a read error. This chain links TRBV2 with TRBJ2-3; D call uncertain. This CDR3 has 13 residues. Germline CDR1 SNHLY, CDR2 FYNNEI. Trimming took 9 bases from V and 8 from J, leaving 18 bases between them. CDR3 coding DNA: TGTGCCAGAGGAGTAGTAGGACCTGGTACGCAGTATTTT. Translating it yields CARGVVGPGTQYF.

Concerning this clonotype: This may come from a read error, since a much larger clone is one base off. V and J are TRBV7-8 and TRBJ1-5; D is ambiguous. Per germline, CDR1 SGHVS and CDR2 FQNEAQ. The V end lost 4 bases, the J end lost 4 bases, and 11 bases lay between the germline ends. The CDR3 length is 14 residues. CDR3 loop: CASSSMKENQPQHF. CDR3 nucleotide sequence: TGTGCCAGCAGCTCAATGAAAGAAAATCAGCCCCAGCATTTT.

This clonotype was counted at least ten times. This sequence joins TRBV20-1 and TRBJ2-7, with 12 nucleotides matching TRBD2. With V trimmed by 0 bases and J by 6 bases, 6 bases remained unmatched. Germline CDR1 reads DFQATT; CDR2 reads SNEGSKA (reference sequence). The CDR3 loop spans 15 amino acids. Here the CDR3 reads CSARDRTSGEAEQYF. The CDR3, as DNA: TGCAGTGCTAGAGACCGGACTAGCGGGGAGGCCGAGCAGTACTTC.

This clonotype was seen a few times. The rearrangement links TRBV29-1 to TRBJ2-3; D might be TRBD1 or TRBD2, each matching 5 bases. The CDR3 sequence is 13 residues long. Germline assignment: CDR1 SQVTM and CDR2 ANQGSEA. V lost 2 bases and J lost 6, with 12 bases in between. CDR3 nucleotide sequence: TGCAGCGTTGAAAGAGCCGAGGGGGATACGCAGTATTTT. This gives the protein CSVERAEGDTQYF.

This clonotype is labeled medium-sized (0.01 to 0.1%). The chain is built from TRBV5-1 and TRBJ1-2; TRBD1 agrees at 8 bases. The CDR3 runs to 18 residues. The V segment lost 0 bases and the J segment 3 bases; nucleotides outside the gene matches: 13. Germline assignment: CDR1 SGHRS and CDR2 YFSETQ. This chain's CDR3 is CASSLAAGGQGVYYGYTF. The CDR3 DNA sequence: TGCGCCAGCAGCTTGGCCGCCGGCGGACAGGGAGTCTACTATGGCTACACCTTC.

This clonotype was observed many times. The CDR3 DNA follows: TGTGCCAGCAGGGTAATCCAGCCCGGGCCTGGGGCCAACGTCCTGACTTTC. Protein product: CASRVIQPGPGANVLTF. V usage is TRBV11-2 and J usage is TRBJ2-6; D call uncertain. CDR1 is SGHAT and CDR2 is FQNNGV in the germline V gene. The CDR3 sequence is 17 residues long. The germline V and J ends were trimmed by 6 bases and 2 bases, with 17 bases remaining between them.

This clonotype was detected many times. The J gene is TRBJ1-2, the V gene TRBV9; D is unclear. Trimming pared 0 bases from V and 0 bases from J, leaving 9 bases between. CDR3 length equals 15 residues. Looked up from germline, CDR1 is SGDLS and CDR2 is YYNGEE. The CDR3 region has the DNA TGTGCCAGCAGCGTAGATAGCAGGCCTAACTATGGCTACACCTTC. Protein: CASSVDSRPNYGYTF.

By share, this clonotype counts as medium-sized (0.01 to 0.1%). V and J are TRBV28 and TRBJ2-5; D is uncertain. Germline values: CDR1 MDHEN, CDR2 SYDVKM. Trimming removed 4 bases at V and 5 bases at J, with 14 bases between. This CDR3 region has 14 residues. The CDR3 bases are TGTGCCAGCAGTTGGCTATATAACGTGGAGACCCAGTACTTC. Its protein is CASSWLYNVETQYF.

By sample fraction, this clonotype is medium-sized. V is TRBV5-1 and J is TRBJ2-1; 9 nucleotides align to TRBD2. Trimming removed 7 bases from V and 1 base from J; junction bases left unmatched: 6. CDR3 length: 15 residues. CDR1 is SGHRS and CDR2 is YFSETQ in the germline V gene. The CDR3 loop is CASLGTSGSYNEQFF. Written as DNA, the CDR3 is TGCGCCAGCTTGGGTACTAGCGGGTCCTACAATGAGCAGTTCTTC.

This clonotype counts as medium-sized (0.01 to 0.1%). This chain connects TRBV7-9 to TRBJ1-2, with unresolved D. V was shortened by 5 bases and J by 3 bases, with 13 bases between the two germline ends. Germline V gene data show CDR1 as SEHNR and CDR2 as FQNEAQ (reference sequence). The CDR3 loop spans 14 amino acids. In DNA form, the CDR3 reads TGTGCCAGCAGCCCCGACGGACGGGACTATGGCTACACCTTC. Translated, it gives CASSPDGRDYGYTF.

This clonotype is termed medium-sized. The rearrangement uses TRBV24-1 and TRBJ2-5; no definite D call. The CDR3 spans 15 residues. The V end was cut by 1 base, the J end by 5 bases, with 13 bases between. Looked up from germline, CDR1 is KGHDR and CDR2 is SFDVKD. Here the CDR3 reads CATSDLRLGIETQYF. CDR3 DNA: TGTGCCACCAGTGATTTACGGCTAGGAATCGAGACCCAGTACTTC.

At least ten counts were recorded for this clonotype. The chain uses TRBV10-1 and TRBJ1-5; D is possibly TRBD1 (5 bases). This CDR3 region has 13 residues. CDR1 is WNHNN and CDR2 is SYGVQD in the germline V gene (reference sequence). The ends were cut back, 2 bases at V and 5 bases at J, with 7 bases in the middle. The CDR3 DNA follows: TGCGCCAGCAGTGAGGGGGCGGATCAGCCCCAGCATTTT. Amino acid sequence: CASSEGADQPQHF.

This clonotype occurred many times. The CDR3 DNA reads as TGCAGCGTTGCCCTAGGCCCCTCCGGGCGGTCGGCTTTCTTT. It is translated as CSVALGPSGRSAFF. The chain links TRBV29-1 to TRBJ1-1; D is uncertain. The length of the CDR3 is 14 residues. V was trimmed by 4 bases and J by 11 bases, leaving 23 bases between them. In germline, CDR1 is SQVTM, CDR2 ANQGSEA.

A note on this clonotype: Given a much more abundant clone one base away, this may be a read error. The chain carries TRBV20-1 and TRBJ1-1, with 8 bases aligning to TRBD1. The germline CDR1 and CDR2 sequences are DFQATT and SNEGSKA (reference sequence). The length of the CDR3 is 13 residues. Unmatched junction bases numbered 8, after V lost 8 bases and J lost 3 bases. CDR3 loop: CSTPGQGYTEAFF. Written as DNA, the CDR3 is TGCAGTACCCCCGGACAGGGTTACACTGAAGCTTTCTTT.

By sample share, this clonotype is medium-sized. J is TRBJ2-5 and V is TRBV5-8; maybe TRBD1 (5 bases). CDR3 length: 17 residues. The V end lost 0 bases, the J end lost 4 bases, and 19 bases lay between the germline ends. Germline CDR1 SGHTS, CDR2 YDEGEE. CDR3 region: CASSLGGWTPSGETQYF. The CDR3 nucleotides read TGTGCCAGCAGCTTGGGGGGCTGGACCCCGTCAGGAGAGACCCAGTACTTC. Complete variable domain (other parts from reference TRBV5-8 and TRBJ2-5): EAGVTQSPTHLIKTRGQQATLRCSPISGHTSVYWYQQALGLGLQFLLWYDEGEERNRGNFPPRFSGRQFPNYSSELNVNALELEDSALYLCASSLGGWTPSGETQYFGPGTRLLVL.

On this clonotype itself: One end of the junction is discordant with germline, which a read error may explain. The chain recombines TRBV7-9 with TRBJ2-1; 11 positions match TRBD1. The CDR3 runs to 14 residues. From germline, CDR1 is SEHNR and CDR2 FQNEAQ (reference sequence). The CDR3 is CARSLGGQGDEQFF. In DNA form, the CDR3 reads TGTGCCAGAAGCTTGGGGGGACAGGGGGATGAGCAGTTCTTC.

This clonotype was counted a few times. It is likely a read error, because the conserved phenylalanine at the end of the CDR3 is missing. This chain's CDR3 is CASSPSGTTYNEQFL. CDR3 bases: TGTGCCAGCAGTCCTAGCGGGACGACCTACAATGAGCAGTTCCTC. V usage is TRBV9 and J usage is TRBJ2-1, with TRBD2 matching 9 bases. CDR1 and CDR2 from the germline V gene are SGDLS and YYNGEE. V shed 5 bases and J 2 bases; nucleotides not matched to a gene: 5. CDR3 length: 15 residues.

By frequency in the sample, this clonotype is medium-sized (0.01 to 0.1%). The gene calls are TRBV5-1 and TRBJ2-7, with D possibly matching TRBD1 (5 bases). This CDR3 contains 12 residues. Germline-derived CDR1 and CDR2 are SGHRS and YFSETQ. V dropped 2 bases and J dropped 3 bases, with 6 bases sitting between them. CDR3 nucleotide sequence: TGCGCCAGCAGCTTAACAGGCTACGAGCAGTACTTC. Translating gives CASSLTGYEQYF.

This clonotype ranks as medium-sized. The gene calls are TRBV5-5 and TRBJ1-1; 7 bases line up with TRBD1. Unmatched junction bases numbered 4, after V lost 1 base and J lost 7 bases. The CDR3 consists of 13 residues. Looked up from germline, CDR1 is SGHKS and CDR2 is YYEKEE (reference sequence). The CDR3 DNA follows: TGTGCCAGCAGCTTGACAGGGGTTCGTGAAGCTTTCTTT. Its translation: CASSLTGVREAFF.

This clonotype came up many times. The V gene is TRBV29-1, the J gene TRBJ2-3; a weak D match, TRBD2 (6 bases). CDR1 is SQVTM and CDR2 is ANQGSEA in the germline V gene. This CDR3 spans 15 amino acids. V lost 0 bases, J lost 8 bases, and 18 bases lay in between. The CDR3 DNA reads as TGCAGCGTTGAAGATCCAGTCCGGGCAGCGGGTACGCAGTATTTT. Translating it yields CSVEDPVRAAGTQYF.

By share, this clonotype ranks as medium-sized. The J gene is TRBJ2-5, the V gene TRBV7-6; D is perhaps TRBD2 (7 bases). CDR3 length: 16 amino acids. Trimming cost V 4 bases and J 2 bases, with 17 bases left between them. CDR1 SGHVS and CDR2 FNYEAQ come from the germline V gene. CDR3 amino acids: CASSSWGGGGQETQYF. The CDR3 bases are TGTGCCAGCAGCTCCTGGGGGGGAGGGGGTCAAGAGACCCAGTACTTC.

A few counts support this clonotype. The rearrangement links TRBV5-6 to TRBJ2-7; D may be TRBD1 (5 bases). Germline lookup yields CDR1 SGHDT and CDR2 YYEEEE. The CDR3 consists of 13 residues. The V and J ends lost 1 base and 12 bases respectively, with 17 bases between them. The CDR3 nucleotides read TGTGCCAGCAGCTTGTCAGCCCAGGGTGGGCGGTACTTC. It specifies CASSLSAQGGRYF.

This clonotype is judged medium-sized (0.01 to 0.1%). CDR3 nucleotides: TGTGCCAGCAGTTTAGTCGGGCGGTCTCGAGGAGAGCAGTACTTC. Translating gives CASSLVGRSRGEQYF. The gene calls are TRBV12-3 or TRBV12-4 and TRBJ2-7; no definite D call. This CDR3 comprises 15 residues. Trimming removed 1 base at V and 7 bases at J, with 17 bases between.

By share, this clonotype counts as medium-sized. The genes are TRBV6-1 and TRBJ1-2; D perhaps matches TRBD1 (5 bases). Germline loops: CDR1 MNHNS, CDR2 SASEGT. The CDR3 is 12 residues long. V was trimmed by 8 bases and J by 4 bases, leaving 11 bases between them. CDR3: CASQTDPYGYTF. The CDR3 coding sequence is TGTGCCAGCCAGACAGATCCCTATGGCTACACCTTC.

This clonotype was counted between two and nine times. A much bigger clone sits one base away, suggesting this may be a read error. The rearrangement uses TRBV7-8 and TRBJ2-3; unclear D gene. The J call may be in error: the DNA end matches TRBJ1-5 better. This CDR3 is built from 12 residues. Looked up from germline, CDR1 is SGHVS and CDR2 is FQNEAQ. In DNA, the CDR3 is TGTGCCAGCAGCTTAGGATCAGATACGCAGCATTTT. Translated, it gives CASSLGSDTQHF.

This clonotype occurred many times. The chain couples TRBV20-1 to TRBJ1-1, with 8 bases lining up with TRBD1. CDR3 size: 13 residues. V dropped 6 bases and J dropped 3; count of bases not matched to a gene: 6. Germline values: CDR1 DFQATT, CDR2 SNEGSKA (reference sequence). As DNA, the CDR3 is TGCAGTGCCCCCGGACAGGGTTACACTGAAGCTTTCTTT. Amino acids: CSAPGQGYTEAFF.

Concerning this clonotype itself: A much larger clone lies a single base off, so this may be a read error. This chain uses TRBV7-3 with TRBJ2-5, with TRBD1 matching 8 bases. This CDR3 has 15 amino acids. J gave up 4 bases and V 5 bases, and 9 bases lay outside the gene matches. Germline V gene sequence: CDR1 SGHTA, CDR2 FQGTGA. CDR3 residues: CASSETGAVGETQYF. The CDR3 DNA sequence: TGTGCCAGCAGCGAGACAGGGGCCGTCGGAGAGACCCAGTACTTC.